There are a few counts of the clone carrying this T cell receptor beta chain. The entry originates in a study of blood T cell repertoires in COVID-19. Background on the study: Sites in the United States, Italy and Spain provided acute and convalescent COVID-19 samples. In each case, the material was cDNA or gDNA derived from T cells, B-cell-depleted T cells, or PBMCs.

TCRdb's table, derived via immunoSEQ multiplex PCR, lists solely in-frame clones and lacks some. The sample lists more than 300,000 clones; about 90% were seen once. With 0 bases clipped from V and 4 bases from J, the junction kept 14 bases outside the gene matches. The CDR3 is made up of 19 amino acids. Per germline, CDR1 SEHNR and CDR2 FQNEAQ (reference sequence). The receptor's source is a woman aged 18-29 years who had recovered from COVID-19. The V gene is TRBV7-9, the J gene TRBJ2-5; the match to TRBD2 covers 10 bases. Input material: peripheral blood. CDR3 sequence: CASSLALSSGRRSGETQYF. The DNA for the CDR3 is TGTGCCAGCAGCTTAGCGCTAAGTAGCGGGAGGAGGTCGGGAGAGACCCAGTACTTC.